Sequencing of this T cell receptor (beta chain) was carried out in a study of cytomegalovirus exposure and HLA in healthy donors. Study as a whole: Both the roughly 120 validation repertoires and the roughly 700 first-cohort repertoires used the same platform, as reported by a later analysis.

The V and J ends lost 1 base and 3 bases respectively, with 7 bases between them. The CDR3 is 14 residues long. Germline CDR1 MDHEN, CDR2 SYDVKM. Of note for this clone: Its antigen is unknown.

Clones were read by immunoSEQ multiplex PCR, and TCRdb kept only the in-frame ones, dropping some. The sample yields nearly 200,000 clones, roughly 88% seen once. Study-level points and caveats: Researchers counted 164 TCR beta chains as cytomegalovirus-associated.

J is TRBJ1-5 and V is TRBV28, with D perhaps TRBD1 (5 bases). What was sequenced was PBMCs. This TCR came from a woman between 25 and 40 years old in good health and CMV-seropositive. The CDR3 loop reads CASSLYRNNQPQHF. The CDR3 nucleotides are TGTGCCAGCAGTTTATACAGGAACAATCAGCCCCAGCATTTT. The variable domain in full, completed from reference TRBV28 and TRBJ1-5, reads DVKVTQSSRYLVKRTGEKVFLECVQDMDHENMFWYRQDPGLGLRLIYFSYDVKMKEKGDIPEGYSVSREKKERFSLILESASTNQTSMYLCASSLYRNNQPQHFGDGTRLSIL.